These 15 T cell receptor beta chains were sequenced from one sample in a study of shared clonotypes between healthy human individuals. Measured with immunoSEQ multiplex PCR; TCRdb has only the in-frame clones, and not every one. The sample yields about 2.3 million clones, 85% to 95% seen once. Material for sequencing was naive CD4+ T cells from PBMCs. As to subset: CD45RA+ positively selected. Receptors were obtained from a man in his late teens or twenties in good health. Some clones in this sample may be carry-over from other donors' samples.

V usage is TRBV4-2 and J usage is TRBJ2-1; D may be TRBD2 (5 bases). Germline V gene sequence: CDR1 LGHNA, CDR2 YNFKEQ. The V gene lost 3 bases and the J gene lost 5 bases, with 20 bases spanning the gap. The CDR3 is 17 amino acids. CDR3 in DNA: TGTGCCAGCAGCCACCCCGTGGCGGGTAGAAATAACAATGAGCAGTTCTTC. This encodes CASSHPVAGRNNNEQFF.

V usage is TRBV5-1 and J usage is TRBJ1-3; perhaps TRBD1 as D (5 bases). The CDR3 sequence is 16 residues long. Germline V gene sequence: CDR1 SGHRS, CDR2 YFSETQ. V dropped 1 base and J dropped 4 bases, with 15 bases sitting between them. For the CDR3, the DNA is TGCGCCAGCAGCTTGATGGGTTCCGGGGGAGGAAACACCATATATTTT. This encodes CASSLMGSGGGNTIYF.

V gene TRBV19 combines with J gene TRBJ2-7; D is possibly TRBD1 (6 bases). Germline CDR1 is LNHDA and CDR2 is SQIVND (reference sequence). The CDR3 is 14 residues long. The V and J ends lost 4 bases and 3 bases respectively, with 13 bases between them. The CDR3 DNA sequence: TGTGCCAGTAGTAGCCAGGGCAGGGGCTACGAGCAGTACTTC. Translation: CASSSQGRGYEQYF. The entire variable domain, with the rest obtained from reference TRBV19 and TRBJ2-7, is as follows: DGGITQSPKYLFRKEGQNVTLSCEQNLNHDAMYWYRQDPGQGLRLIYYSQIVNDFQKGDIAEGYSVSREKKESFPLTVTSAQKNPTAFYLCASSSQGRGYEQYFGPGTRLTVT.

The chain has TRBV7-3 and TRBJ1-1; maybe TRBD1 (5 bases). The ends were cut back, 8 bases at V and 1 base at J, with 14 bases in the middle. Germline V gene data show CDR1 as SGHTA and CDR2 as FQGTGA. The CDR3 spans 14 residues. The CDR3 DNA is TGTGCCAGCGGCTCAATGGGGGAGAACACTGAAGCTTTCTTT. Encoded protein: CASGSMGENTEAFF. The variable domain in full, with the rest retrieved from reference TRBV7-3 and TRBJ1-1, is GAGVSQTPSNKVTEKGKYVELRCDPISGHTALYWYRQSLGQGPEFLIYFQGTGAADDSGLPNDRFFAVRPEGSVSTLKIQRTERGDSAVYLCASGSMGENTEAFFGQGTRLTVV.

V usage is TRBV7-6 and J usage is TRBJ1-4, with D possibly TRBD1 on 5 matching bases. CDR3 length: 15 amino acids. The V end lost 4 bases, the J end lost 10 bases, and 19 bases lay between the germline ends. Germline CDR1 is SGHVS and CDR2 is FNYEAQ. CDR3 in amino acids: CASSSLGGGSGKLFF. CDR3 sequence (DNA): TGTGCCAGCAGCTCTCTCGGGGGAGGTAGTGGAAAACTGTTTTTT.

The CDR3 region is CASSPYLGGQGNYGYTF. The CDR3 DNA sequence: TGTGCCAGCAGCCCTTATCTGGGGGGACAGGGAAACTATGGCTACACCTTC. The chain combines TRBV14 with TRBJ1-2; TRBD1 matches 9 bases. V dropped 4 bases and J dropped 2; count of bases not matched to a gene: 11. The CDR3 contains 17 residues. Per germline, CDR1 SGHDN and CDR2 FVKESK.

V usage is TRBV7-3 and J usage is TRBJ2-1, with D possibly being TRBD2 (6 bases). Germline lookup yields CDR1 SGHTA and CDR2 FQGTGA. The V and J ends lost 6 bases and 13 bases respectively, with 22 bases between them. The CDR3 has 14 amino acids. CDR3 sequence: CASSRGTGSRGQFF. For the CDR3, the DNA is TGTGCCAGCAGTCGAGGGACTGGGAGTAGGGGACAGTTCTTC.

The chain uses TRBV19 and TRBJ1-2; 12 bases map to TRBD1. The V and J ends lost 0 bases and 7 bases, in that order; junction bases with no gene match: 3. From germline, CDR1 is LNHDA and CDR2 SQIVND (reference sequence). This CDR3 has 15 amino acids. The CDR3 reads CASSIDRDRGPGYTF. The DNA of the CDR3 is TGTGCCAGTAGTATAGATCGGGACAGGGGGCCTGGCTACACCTTC.

Note on this clone: Other DNA sequences within the sample encode an identical CDR3. The chain combines TRBV19 with TRBJ1-5; 8 positions agree with TRBD1. Germline CDR1 and CDR2: LNHDA and SQIVND (reference sequence). The junction had 4 bases not matched to a gene; V was cut back by 4 bases and J by 2 bases. The CDR3 contains 15 residues. The CDR3 sequence: CASSTGGGGNQPQHF. DNA for the CDR3: TGTGCCAGTAGTACAGGGGGCGGGGGCAATCAGCCCCAGCATTTT.

This clone was seen a handful of times. This chain links TRBV9 with TRBJ1-1; D ambiguous. V lost 0 bases, J lost 4 bases, and 7 bases lay in between. This CDR3 contains 13 residues. The germline V gene encodes CDR1 SGDLS and CDR2 YYNGEE. The CDR3 nucleotides are TGTGCCAGCAGCGTAGGAGGGATCACTGAAGCTTTCTTT. It specifies CASSVGGITEAFF. The complete variable domain, with remaining parts taken from reference TRBV9 and TRBJ1-1, reads DSGVTQTPKHLITATGQRVTLRCSPRSGDLSVYWYQQSLDQGLQFLIQYYNGEERAKGNILERFSAQQFPDLHSELNLSSLELGDSALYFCASSVGGITEAFFGQGTRLTVV.

The CDR3 spells CASSGRTGSNTEAFF. The CDR3 DNA reads as TGTGCCAGCAGCGGGAGGACCGGGTCGAACACTGAAGCTTTCTTT. The chain is built from TRBV9 and TRBJ1-1, with D hard to call. V lost 3 bases and J 1 base, leaving 13 bases between the germline ends. Germline V CDR1 and CDR2: SGDLS, YYNGEE. CDR3 size: 15 residues.

This sequence joins TRBV10-3 and TRBJ2-1; 10 nucleotides align to TRBD2. V lost 3 bases, J lost 4 bases, and 6 bases stayed unmatched. This CDR3 has 16 amino acids. Germline CDR1 reads ENHRY; CDR2 reads SYGVKD. The CDR3 sequence: CAISDLTSGNYNEQFF. CDR3 sequence (DNA): TGTGCCATCAGTGACCTAACTAGCGGGAATTACAATGAGCAGTTCTTC.

The chain couples TRBV25-1 to TRBJ1-4; a possible D gene is TRBD1 (6 bases). V was trimmed by 4 bases and J by 5 bases, leaving 11 bases between them. The germline gives CDR1 MGHDK, CDR2 SYGVNS. CDR3 length: 14 amino acids. CDR3 sequence reads: CASSGVGGNEKLFF. The CDR3 DNA follows: TGTGCCAGCAGTGGAGTAGGGGGGAATGAAAAACTGTTTTTT. Full variable domain (outside the CDR3, taken from reference TRBV25-1 and TRBJ1-4): EADIYQTPRYLVIGTGKKITLECSQTMGHDKMYWYQQDPGMELHLIHYSYGVNSTEKGDLSSESTVSRIRTEHFPLTLESARPSHTSQYLCASSGVGGNEKLFFGSGTQLSVL.

The chain recombines TRBV19 with TRBJ2-2; 8 bases line up with TRBD2. Germline loops: CDR1 LNHDA, CDR2 SQIVND (reference sequence). The CDR3 runs to 16 residues. V was pared by 2 bases and J by 5 bases, with 7 bases of the junction left unmatched. Written as DNA, the CDR3 is TGTGCCAGTAGTATATACGGGAGGGTCGTAACCGGGGAGCTGTTTTTT. Translated: CASSIYGRVVTGELFF.

This chain connects TRBV7-8 to TRBJ2-1, with D uncertain. Germline assignment: CDR1 SGHVS and CDR2 FQNEAQ. This CDR3 comprises 12 residues. Trimming pared 10 bases from V and 4 bases from J, leaving 11 bases between. The CDR3 is CATGRVYNEQFF. For the CDR3, the DNA is TGTGCCACCGGACGGGTTTACAATGAGCAGTTCTTC.